The entry below gives a single T cell receptor beta chain sequence along with its context. Its specificity is unknown. Sequenced by immunoSEQ multiplex PCR; TCRdb stores in-frame clones only, minus some. Seen here are 120,000 or so clones, around 81% observed once, and the top ten hold 4% to 5%. This sample is drawn from a study of T cell responses to AZD1222 COVID-19 vaccine. Whole-study findings and limits: No day 14 peak samples; only post-peak repertoires were characterized. Among AZD1222 vaccinees, only five to seven were seropositive at baseline. Females outnumbered males among donors, who were mostly white British; clonal diversity was possibly underestimated. The study found Spike-specific TCR breadth and depth rose after two AZD1222 doses.

The length of the CDR3 is 17 residues. V was trimmed by 0 bases and J by 3 bases, leaving 16 bases between them. The germline CDR1 and CDR2 sequences are SGHDN and FVKESK. Sequencing was performed on peripheral blood, taken on day 0 of AZD1222 vaccination. The chain combines TRBV14 with TRBJ2-3; D unclear. The TCR originated in an adult in good health. CDR3 DNA sequence: TGTGCCAGCAGCCAAGATGTAAGGGCCGCCAGTACAGATACGCAGTATTTT. Protein: CASSQDVRAASTDTQYF.